These 27 T cell receptor beta chains share one sample of origin, sequenced in a study of Tregs in tolerant kidney transplant recipients. Assay: immunoSEQ multiplex PCR; the TCRdb copy retains only in-frame clones and omits some. The repertoire includes about 240,000 clones, about 86% of them detected once, and around 0.61% sits in the top ten. The sample was CD4+ T cells from blood. The receptors were gathered from a human donor in good health.

CDR3 nucleotide sequence: TGTGCCAGCAGCTTAATTGGCACCTCAGATACGCAGTATTTT. It codes for CASSLIGTSDTQYF. The chain links TRBV7-3 to TRBJ2-3; D is unresolved. Germline lookup yields CDR1 SGHTA and CDR2 FQGTGA. The germline V and J ends were trimmed by 1 base and 4 bases, with 9 bases remaining between them. CDR3 size: 14 residues.

The chain carries TRBV12-5 and TRBJ1-1; D possibly corresponds to TRBD1 (6 bases). The CDR3 has 17 residues. Trimming took off 0 bases at V and 0 bases at J, with 14 bases between the two ends. Germline loops: CDR1 LGHNT, CDR2 FRNRAP. CDR3 DNA: TGTGCTAGTGGTTTGGTACTAGCGGGACAAGTGAACACTGAAGCTTTCTTT. This encodes CASGLVLAGQVNTEAFF.

The chain couples TRBV5-6 to TRBJ2-3; 12 bases fit TRBD2. The CDR3 runs to 18 residues. V shed 0 bases and J 4 bases; nucleotides not matched to a gene: 9. From germline, CDR1 is SGHDT and CDR2 YYEEEE. This CDR3 is CASSLGAPLAGGPDTQYF. In DNA form, the CDR3 reads TGTGCCAGCAGCTTGGGGGCCCCTCTAGCGGGAGGGCCAGATACGCAGTATTTT.

The V gene is TRBV15, the J gene TRBJ2-5, with 9 positions matching TRBD2. CDR3 size: 16 residues. J gave up 3 bases and V 0 bases, and 5 bases lay outside the gene matches. CDR1 and CDR2 from the germline V gene are LNHNV and YYDKDF (reference sequence). CDR3: CATSRDGWTSEETQYF. In DNA, the CDR3 is TGTGCCACCAGCAGAGATGGGTGGACTAGCGAAGAGACCCAGTACTTC.

V usage is TRBV7-9 and J usage is TRBJ2-7, with a weak D call TRBD2 (5 bases). The CDR3 is 13 amino acids. V was shortened by 5 bases and J by 5 bases, with 13 bases between the two germline ends. Germline-derived CDR1 and CDR2 are SEHNR and FQNEAQ (reference sequence). The DNA of the CDR3 is TGTGCCAGCAGCCCGGGGTGGATCGACGAGCAGTACTTC. Translation: CASSPGWIDEQYF.

V usage is TRBV5-1 and J usage is TRBJ2-7, with TRBD2 as a possible D gene (5 bases). V lost 4 bases to trimming and J lost 1 base, with 12 bases between them. Germline V gives CDR1 SGHRS, CDR2 YFSETQ. The CDR3 is 14 amino acids. Here the CDR3 DNA reads TGCGCCAGCAGCCGACTAAGAGAGTCCTACGAGCAGTACTTC. It yields the protein CASSRLRESYEQYF.

The chain uses TRBV12-5 and TRBJ2-1; D is ambiguous. CDR1 and CDR2 from the germline V gene are LGHNT and FRNRAP. Trimming took off 0 bases at V and 6 bases at J, with 12 bases between the two ends. The CDR3 is made up of 15 amino acids. CDR3 DNA sequence: TGTGCTAGTGGTTTGGTTTCTAGTAATATCAATGAGCAGTTCTTC. It yields the protein CASGLVSSNINEQFF.

The rearrangement joins TRBV5-8 to TRBJ2-5, with a possible D match to TRBD2 (6 bases). With 4 bases removed from V and 5 bases from J, the gap between germline ends came to 12 bases. The germline CDR1 and CDR2 sequences are SGHTS and YDEGEE. The CDR3 is 13 residues long. The CDR3 here is CASSLYSGETQYF. The CDR3 DNA reads TGTGCCAGCAGCCTCTACAGCGGGGAGACCCAGTACTTC.

The rearrangement links TRBV7-6 to TRBJ2-5; D is possibly TRBD1 or TRBD2 (5 bases each). This CDR3 comprises 15 residues. Trimming removed 2 bases from V and 5 bases from J, with 15 bases in between. CDR1 is SGHVS, CDR2 FNYEAQ, per germline. The CDR3 bases are TGTGCCAGCAGCTTACAGGCCGAGGGGCTGGAGACCCAGTACTTC. This translates into CASSLQAEGLETQYF.

The chain employs TRBV7-2 and TRBJ2-5, with 8 bases aligning to TRBD1. The CDR3 runs 14 residues. After removal of 5 bases from V and 3 bases from J, the junction contained 5 bases not matched to a gene. The germline CDR1 and CDR2 sequences are SGHTA and FQGNSA. CDR3 residues: CASSRDRGEETQYF. The CDR3 DNA reads as TGTGCCAGCAGCAGAGACAGGGGAGAAGAGACCCAGTACTTC. Together with reference TRBV7-2 and TRBJ2-5, the CDR3 gives the full variable domain: GAGVSQSPSNKVTEKGKDVELRCDPISGHTALYWYRQSLGQGLEFLIYFQGNSAPDKSGLPSDRFSAERTGGSVSTLTIQRTQQEDSAVYLCASSRDRGEETQYFGPGTRLLVL.

The chain has TRBV30 and TRBJ2-6; TRBD1 agrees at 7 bases. Losses at the gene ends were 3 bases for V and 1 base for J; bases not matched to a gene: 3. The CDR3 extends over 15 amino acids. The germline V gene has CDR1 GTSNPN and CDR2 SVGIG (reference sequence). Written as DNA, the CDR3 is TGTGCCTGGAGCCCGGGACAGTCTGGGGCCAACGTCCTGACTTTC. It codes for CAWSPGQSGANVLTF.

The chain combines TRBV27 with TRBJ1-4; 7 positions match TRBD1. The germline CDR1 and CDR2 sequences are MNHEY and SMNVEV (reference sequence). The V segment lost 5 bases and the J segment 8 bases; nucleotides outside the gene matches: 11. The CDR3 has 15 residues. The CDR3 here is CASSPHRGPEEKLFF. Written as DNA, the CDR3 is TGTGCCAGCAGTCCTCACAGGGGACCGGAGGAAAAACTGTTTTTT.

The chain joins TRBV7-6 to TRBJ2-3; no definite D call. CDR1 and CDR2 (germline): SGHVS, FNYEAQ. Trimming took off 2 bases at V and 1 base at J, with 7 bases between the two ends. The CDR3 runs to 14 residues. The CDR3 DNA sequence: TGTGCCAGCAGCTTACGGCCAGGCACAGATACGCAGTATTTT. Protein: CASSLRPGTDTQYF.

This clone occurred a few times. V and J are TRBV28 and TRBJ1-2, with D possibly matching TRBD1 (5 bases). V lost 5 bases and J 6 bases, leaving 10 bases between the germline ends. Per the germline V gene, CDR1 is MDHEN and CDR2 is SYDVKM. The CDR3 has 12 residues. CDR3 sequence (DNA): TGTGCCAGCAGTCTCCGGGACGATGGCTACACCTTC. Protein product: CASSLRDDGYTF.

About this clone: Other nucleotide sequences in the sample specify the same CDR3. The V gene is TRBV30, the J gene TRBJ1-5; 9 bases align to TRBD1. Germline CDR1 GTSNPN, CDR2 SVGIG (reference sequence). Trimming at V came to 1 base and at J to 4 bases, leaving 2 bases not matched to a gene. CDR3 length: 14 amino acids. The CDR3 nucleotides are TGTGCCTGGAGTGGACAGGGGGGAAATCAGCCCCAGCATTTT. Amino acid sequence: CAWSGQGGNQPQHF.

The chain links TRBV6-1 to TRBJ2-3; TRBD1 is a possible D gene (5 bases). Between the trimmed V and J ends, which lost 0 bases and 4 bases, there was a span of 11 bases. This CDR3 contains 15 residues. Germline-derived CDR1 and CDR2 are MNHNS and SASEGT. This CDR3 reads CASSEADGAADTQYF. The DNA for the CDR3 is TGTGCCAGCAGTGAAGCGGATGGGGCAGCAGATACGCAGTATTTT.

The V gene is TRBV27, the J gene TRBJ2-5; D is uncertain. TRBJ2-7 matches the DNA end more closely, so the J call is doubtful. The germline V gene has CDR1 MNHEY and CDR2 SMNVEV (reference sequence). This CDR3 is built from 15 residues. The CDR3 loop is CASSFLGRSSYEQYF. The DNA for the CDR3 is TGTGCCAGCAGTTTTCTCGGCAGGAGCTCCTACGAGCAGTACTTC.

This rearrangement joins TRBV6-1 to TRBJ1-1, with no clear D. The CDR3 consists of 14 residues. CDR1 and CDR2 from the germline V gene are MNHNS and SASEGT. The V and J ends lost 7 bases and 4 bases respectively, with 16 bases between them. CDR3 sequence (DNA): TGTGCCAGCACTCCTCTGGGAGGAGTCACTGAAGCTTTCTTT. It codes for CASTPLGGVTEAFF.

V usage is TRBV7-6 and J usage is TRBJ1-2; 8 bases fit TRBD1. V was pared by 3 bases and J by 0 bases, with 6 bases of the junction left unmatched. The CDR3 runs 16 residues. The germline gives CDR1 SGHVS, CDR2 FNYEAQ. The CDR3 region has the DNA TGTGCCAGCAGCTTTTCCCGGGACAGGACTAACTATGGCTACACCTTC. Amino acid sequence: CASSFSRDRTNYGYTF.

The chain links TRBV29-1 to TRBJ2-7, with 7 nucleotides matching TRBD1. The CDR3 is 13 residues long. Germline assignment: CDR1 SQVTM and CDR2 ANQGSEA. J was trimmed by 3 bases and V by 6 bases; bases with no gene match: 8. Here the CDR3 reads CSVGRGSHYEQYF. CDR3 DNA sequence: TGCAGCGTCGGCAGGGGGTCCCACTACGAGCAGTACTTC.

V is TRBV5-5 and J is TRBJ2-7, with TRBD2 matching over 14 bases. The germline V gene has CDR1 SGHKS and CDR2 YYEKEE (reference sequence). Germline trimming cut 4 bases from V and 0 bases from J; bases unmatched to any gene: 9. The CDR3 runs 18 residues. The CDR3 coding sequence is TGTGCCAGCAGCAGGGGACAGGGGACTAGCGGGAGCTCCTACGAGCAGTACTTC. Encoded protein: CASSRGQGTSGSSYEQYF.

V is TRBV5-3 and J is TRBJ1-6; D not resolved. TRBV5-3 is assigned to the ORF class and has an uncertain function. Deletions cut 0 bases from V and 8 bases from J, with 27 bases between. This CDR3 has 20 amino acids. The CDR3 DNA reads as TGTGCCAGAAGCTTGGAAGCAGCAACCCTGATCACAACCCCCGATTCACCCCTCCACTTT. Protein product: CARSLEAATLITTPDSPLHF.

The chain links TRBV5-5 to TRBJ2-7, with 9 positions matching TRBD2. After removal of 4 bases from V and 2 bases from J, the junction contained 10 bases not matched to a gene. CDR3 length: 16 residues. Germline V CDR1 and CDR2: SGHKS, YYEKEE (reference sequence). In DNA form, the CDR3 reads TGTGCCAGCAGCCGCGGTTTCTCTAGCGGGACCTACGAGCAGTACTTC. As protein: CASSRGFSSGTYEQYF.

The chain is built from TRBV6-5 and TRBJ1-1; D unclear. Germline CDR1 MNHEY, CDR2 SVGAGI. V gave up 7 bases and J gave up 10 bases, with 19 bases separating them. The CDR3 runs 13 residues. The CDR3 loop is CASKPPGERLAFF. DNA for the CDR3: TGTGCCAGCAAACCCCCCGGGGAACGGTTAGCTTTCTTT.

The rearrangement links TRBV11-2 to TRBJ2-1; 7 positions agree with TRBD2. Germline CDR1 and CDR2: SGHAT and FQNNGV. CDR3 size: 16 residues. V was clipped by 2 bases and J by 9 bases; unmatched bases: 13. For the CDR3, the DNA is TGTGCCAGCAGCTTAACTATAGCGGGCCAGTACGGTGAGCAGTTCTTC. It specifies CASSLTIAGQYGEQFF.

The rearrangement joins TRBV6-5 to TRBJ1-4; tentative D call: TRBD1 (5 bases). Germline CDR1 MNHEY, CDR2 SVGAGI. V lost 2 bases, J lost 5 bases, and 15 bases lay in between. This CDR3 is built from 16 residues. CDR3 residues: CASSYTWGLGNEKLFF. In nucleotides, the CDR3 is TGTGCCAGCAGTTACACGTGGGGCTTAGGAAATGAAAAACTGTTTTTT.

In its sample, this clone was seen a few times. V usage is TRBV5-8 and J usage is TRBJ1-4; D uncertain. V lost 4 bases, J lost 3 bases, and 13 bases lay in between. The CDR3 is 15 residues long. The germline V gene encodes CDR1 SGHTS and CDR2 YDEGEE. The CDR3 is CASSPGSVANEKLFF. The CDR3 DNA follows: TGTGCCAGCAGCCCGGGGTCGGTAGCTAATGAAAAACTGTTTTTT.